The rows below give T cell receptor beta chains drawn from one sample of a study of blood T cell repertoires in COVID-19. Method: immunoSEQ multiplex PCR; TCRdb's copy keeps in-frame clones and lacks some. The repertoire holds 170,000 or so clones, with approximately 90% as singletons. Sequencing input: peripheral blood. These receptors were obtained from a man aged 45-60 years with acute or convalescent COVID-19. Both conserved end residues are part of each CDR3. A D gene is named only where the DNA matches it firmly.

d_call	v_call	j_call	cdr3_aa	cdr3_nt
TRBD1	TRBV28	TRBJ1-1	CASKGTAVLGEAFF	TGTGCCAGCAAAGGGACAGCAGTTCTCGGAGAAGCTTTCTTT
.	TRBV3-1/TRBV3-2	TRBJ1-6	CASSDQAGRSSYNSPLHF	TGTGCCAGCAGCGACCAAGCGGGTAGAAGCTCCTATAATTCACCCCTCCACTTT
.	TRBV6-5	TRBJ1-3	CASRGSGAGNTIYF	TGTGCCAGCAGGGGGTCAGGGGCTGGAAACACCATATATTTT
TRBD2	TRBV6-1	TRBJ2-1	CASSELAGGLGEQFF	TGTGCCAGCAGTGAACTAGCGGGAGGGCTCGGGGAGCAGTTCTTC
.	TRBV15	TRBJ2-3	CATSRDRDRTDTQYF	TGTGCCACCAGCAGAGACAGGGATCGCACAGATACGCAGTATTTT
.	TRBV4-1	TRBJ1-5	CASSQDGSRAQPQHF	TGCGCCAGCAGCCAAGACGGTTCCCGTGCTCAGCCCCAGCATTTT
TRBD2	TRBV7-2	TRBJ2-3	CASRTSGRWLDTQYF	TGTGCCAGCAGGACTAGCGGGAGGTGGTTAGATACGCAGTATTTT
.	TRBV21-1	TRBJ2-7	CASSPGQRPYEQYF	TGTGCCAGCAGTCCGGGACAGCGACCGTACGAGCAGTACTTC
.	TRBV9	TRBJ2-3	CASSVTGREGGTDTQYF	TGTGCCAGCAGCGTAACCGGTCGTGAAGGGGGCACAGATACGCAGTATTTT
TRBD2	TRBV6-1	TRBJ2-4	CASSEMVWASGTVGAKNIQYF	TGTGCCAGCAGTGAAATGGTTTGGGCTAGCGGTACCGTAGGAGCCAAAAACATTCAGTACTTC
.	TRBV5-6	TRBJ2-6	CASSHSSGANVLTF	TGTGCCAGCAGTCACAGCTCTGGGGCCAACGTCCTGACTTTC
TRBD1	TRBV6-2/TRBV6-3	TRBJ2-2	CASSPNTGTGFGTGELFF	TGTGCCAGCAGTCCCAACACCGGGACAGGGTTCGGCACCGGGGAGCTGTTTTTT
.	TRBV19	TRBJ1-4	CASSPQGFANEKLFF	TGTGCCAGTAGTCCTCAGGGATTCGCTAATGAAAAACTGTTTTTT
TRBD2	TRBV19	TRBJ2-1	CASNNWTSGRGNEQFF	TGTGCCAGTAACAATTGGACTAGCGGGCGCGGGAATGAGCAGTTCTTC